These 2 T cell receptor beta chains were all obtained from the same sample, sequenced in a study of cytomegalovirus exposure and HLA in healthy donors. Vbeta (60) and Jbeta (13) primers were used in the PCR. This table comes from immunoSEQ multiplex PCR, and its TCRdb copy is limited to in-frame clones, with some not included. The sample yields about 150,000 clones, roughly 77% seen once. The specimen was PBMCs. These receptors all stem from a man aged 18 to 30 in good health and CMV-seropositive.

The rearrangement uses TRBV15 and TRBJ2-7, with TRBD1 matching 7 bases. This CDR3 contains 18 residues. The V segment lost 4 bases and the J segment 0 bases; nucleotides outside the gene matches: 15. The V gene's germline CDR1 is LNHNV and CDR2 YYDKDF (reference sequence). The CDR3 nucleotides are TGTGCCACCAGCACAACTTCTATAAAGACAGGGAGCTCCTACGAGCAGTACTTC. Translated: CATSTTSIKTGSSYEQYF.

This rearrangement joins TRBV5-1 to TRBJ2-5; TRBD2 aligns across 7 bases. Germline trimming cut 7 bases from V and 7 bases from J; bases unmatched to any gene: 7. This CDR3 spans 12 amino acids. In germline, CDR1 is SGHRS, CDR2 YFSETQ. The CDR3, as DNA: TGCGCCAGCGGGAGGGAAGGAGGGACCCAGTACTTC. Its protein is CASGREGGTQYF.